These T cell receptor beta chains were read from a single sample in a study of cytomegalovirus exposure and HLA in healthy donors. TCRdb keeps only in-frame clones here, not all; method: immunoSEQ multiplex PCR. The repertoire holds some 130,000 clones, with about 80% as singletons. The sample comprised PBMCs. The receptors stem from a man aged 25-45 years in good health. Each CDR3 is given with its conserved first and last residue. Fields, in order: V gene, J gene, CDR3 protein.

v_call: TRBV7-3; j_call: TRBJ2-7; cdr3_aa: CASSLDGTATYEQYF
v_call: TRBV28; j_call: TRBJ1-1; cdr3_aa: CASSLGAGGTEAFF
v_call: TRBV6-5; j_call: TRBJ2-5; cdr3_aa: CASNYRGGQETQYF
v_call: TRBV2; j_call: TRBJ2-3; cdr3_aa: CASITWSTDTQYF
v_call: TRBV19; j_call: TRBJ2-4; cdr3_aa: CARGGDIQYF
v_call: TRBV7-2; j_call: TRBJ2-5; cdr3_aa: CASSSTSGRAGEQYF
v_call: TRBV4-1; j_call: TRBJ2-1; cdr3_aa: CASKPGLAPTSSYNEQFF
v_call: TRBV5-5; j_call: TRBJ2-1; cdr3_aa: CASSPIPGLAVNNEQFF
v_call: TRBV4-3; j_call: TRBJ2-1; cdr3_aa: CASSQDLGAGGPGNEQFF
v_call: TRBV5-1; j_call: TRBJ1-6; cdr3_aa: CASSLQGGDSPLHF
v_call: TRBV7-9; j_call: TRBJ2-7; cdr3_aa: CASSKDSGQYF
v_call: TRBV5-4; j_call: TRBJ1-5; cdr3_aa: CASSRGVGNQPQHF
v_call: TRBV27; j_call: TRBJ2-3; cdr3_aa: CASSLAGEDTQYF
v_call: TRBV6-1; j_call: TRBJ2-3; cdr3_aa: CASSEGELGTQYF
v_call: TRBV27; j_call: TRBJ1-2; cdr3_aa: CASSDYRTNGYTF
v_call: TRBV7-2; j_call: TRBJ1-1; cdr3_aa: CASSSSGTGDTEAFF
v_call: TRBV11-3; j_call: TRBJ2-5; cdr3_aa: CASSLGRGPETQYF
v_call: TRBV4-1; j_call: TRBJ2-1; cdr3_aa: CASSQGTGNNEQFF
v_call: TRBV19; j_call: TRBJ2-7; cdr3_aa: CASSPRTSTYEQYF
v_call: TRBV30; j_call: TRBJ2-7; cdr3_aa: CAWSRGTGWYEQYF
v_call: TRBV10-2; j_call: TRBJ1-4; cdr3_aa: CASRGGGATNEKLFF
v_call: TRBV7-6; j_call: TRBJ1-3; cdr3_aa: CASSTLTDSGNTIYF
v_call: TRBV20-1; j_call: TRBJ2-3; cdr3_aa: CSAVFSDTQYF
v_call: TRBV18; j_call: TRBJ2-1; cdr3_aa: CASSPLFVTSGYNEQFF
v_call: TRBV5-1; j_call: TRBJ2-1; cdr3_aa: CASSPTASDYNEQFF
v_call: TRBV10-3; j_call: TRBJ2-1; cdr3_aa: CAISEPPISGANEQFF
v_call: TRBV5-1; j_call: TRBJ2-1; cdr3_aa: CASSLVADNEQFF
v_call: TRBV4-1; j_call: TRBJ1-1; cdr3_aa: CASSQALRLDTEAFF
v_call: TRBV7-9; j_call: TRBJ1-2; cdr3_aa: CASSYQVDIGYGYTF
v_call: TRBV6-4; j_call: TRBJ2-1; cdr3_aa: CASRKLACISYNEQFF
v_call: TRBV6-1; j_call: TRBJ1-4; cdr3_aa: CASNVFEKLFF
v_call: TRBV2; j_call: TRBJ2-5; cdr3_aa: CASSGRNQETQYF
v_call: TRBV29-1; j_call: TRBJ2-3; cdr3_aa: CSVGELTDTQYF